This TCR beta chain was captured by sequencing in a study of CD8 T cells in ankylosing spondylitis. Notes on the study in general: A TCR beta motif made of several highly homologous variants seemed typical of ankylosing spondylitis blood. Disease-associated clones were reportedly significantly overrepresented in matched ankylosing spondylitis synovial fluid. Clones that were linked to disease were CD8+ and were relatively rare in peripheral blood.

The CDR3 consists of 14 residues. With V trimmed by 7 bases and J by 4 bases, 9 bases remained unmatched. Germline-derived CDR1 and CDR2 are GTSNPN and SVGIG (reference sequence). Comment on this clonotype: Its target is not known.

Libraries of TCR beta came from quantitative 5'-RACE with molecular barcodes. TCRdb analysed the 5' RACE reads with MiXCR anew, one entry per CDR3 protein. The repertoire has about 390,000 distinct CDR3 sequences, around 22% of them found once; the top ten carry about 17%. The V and J genes are TRBV30 and TRBJ2-1; TRBD2 matches at 8 bases. Sequencing was performed on blood, either unsorted or a sorted T cell fraction (not recorded which). The source is a male donor with ankylosing spondylitis. The CDR3: CASSSGSAYNEQFF. The CDR3 DNA reads as TGTGCCTCCTCGAGCGGGAGCGCTTACAATGAGCAGTTCTTC.